This T cell receptor (beta chain) was recorded in a study of human T cells and chemical hapten exposure. This clonotype was seen many times. TCRdb recomputed calls from the RACE reads with MiXCR, one row per CDR3 protein. The table lists 360,000 or so distinct CDR3 sequences, about 6% of them singletons, with 5% to 6% in the top ten. Time point given: patch test 2, 6 weeks after DPC sensitization. As for treatment: therapeutic diphenylcyclopropenone sensitization with weekly scalp DPC. This CDR3 has 16 amino acids. The V and J ends lost 4 bases and 7 bases, in that order; junction bases with no gene match: 15. Germline V gene data show CDR1 as SQVTM and CDR2 as ANQGSEA.

This receptor was obtained from a woman in her late teens or twenties with alopecia areata. Some clones in this sample may be carry-over from other donors' samples. The chain recombines TRBV29-1 with TRBJ2-5; 10 bases align to TRBD1. The starting material was whole blood, obtained in connection with sensitization to the hapten diphenylcyclopropenone (DPC). CDR3 amino acids: CSVGVMAGTGATTQYF. Written as DNA, the CDR3 is TGCAGCGTTGGAGTTATGGCTGGGACAGGGGCAACGACCCAGTACTTC. Full variable domain (remainder filled in from reference TRBV29-1 and TRBJ2-5): SAVISQKPSRDICQRGTSLTIQCQVDSQVTMMFWYRQQPGQSLTLIATANQGSEATYESGFVIDKFPISRPNLTFSTLTVSNMSPEDSSIYLCSVGVMAGTGATTQYFGPGTRLLVL.